The 23 T cell receptor beta chains below come from one sample, sequenced in a study of PD-L1 blockade in urothelial cancer. Time point reported: peripheral blood 6 weeks after treatment start. Measured with immunoSEQ multiplex PCR; TCRdb has only the in-frame clones, and not every one. Of some 41,000 clones listed, around four fifths are singletons. Sequenced here: PBMCs, sampled around atezolizumab (anti-PD-L1) treatment. The receptors here all came from a man in his sixties with urothelial cancer.

The chain is built from TRBV5-4 and TRBJ2-3, with no clear D. Between the trimmed V and J ends, which lost 0 bases and 2 bases, there was a span of 4 bases. CDR3 length: 13 residues. The germline V gene has CDR1 SGHNT and CDR2 YYREEE (reference sequence). The CDR3 region is CASSLGNTDTQYF. CDR3 in DNA: TGTGCCAGCAGCTTGGGTAACACAGATACGCAGTATTTT.

The V call is TRBV27, the J call TRBJ1-1, with a weak D call TRBD1 (5 bases). The CDR3 contains 14 residues. Germline CDR1 MNHEY, CDR2 SMNVEV (reference sequence). The V gene lost 6 bases and the J gene lost 1 base, with 12 bases spanning the gap. The CDR3 DNA sequence: TGTGCCAGCAGGTGGGCAGGGCCGAACACTGAAGCTTTCTTT. Its translation is CASRWAGPNTEAFF.

The V call is TRBV19, the J call TRBJ2-5; 9 nucleotides line up with TRBD2. Trimming took 6 bases from V and 6 from J; bases not matched to a gene: 5. CDR3 length: 13 residues. Germline CDR1 and CDR2: LNHDA and SQIVND (reference sequence). CDR3 bases: TGTGCCAGTAGGCGGGGGGGCGAGAAGACCCAGTACTTC. Translation gives CASRRGGEKTQYF.

This chain connects TRBV4-2 to TRBJ2-1; D possibly corresponds to TRBD2 (6 bases). The germline V gene encodes CDR1 LGHNA and CDR2 YNFKEQ. Trimming shortened V by 1 base and J by 4 bases, and 17 bases separated the two germline ends. The CDR3 extends over 17 amino acids. The CDR3: CASSQGGGGALYNEQFF. The CDR3 coding sequence is TGTGCCAGCAGCCAAGGGGGCGGCGGGGCCCTATACAATGAGCAGTTCTTC.

The chain carries TRBV14 and TRBJ2-3, with a weak D call TRBD2 (6 bases). Germline-derived CDR1 and CDR2 are SGHDN and FVKESK. V was pared by 4 bases and J by 9 bases, with 14 bases between. This CDR3 spans 13 amino acids. The CDR3 protein is CASSRDEGRTQYF. The CDR3 DNA sequence: TGTGCCAGCAGCCGAGATGAGGGGAGGACGCAGTATTTT.

The V gene is TRBV6-1, the J gene TRBJ1-2, with 7 bases identical to TRBD1. The J segment lost 6 bases and the V segment lost 3 bases, leaving 4 bases of the junction unmatched. CDR1 is MNHNS and CDR2 is SASEGT in the germline V gene. This CDR3 spans 13 amino acids. The CDR3 DNA reads TGTGCCAGCAGTGACAGGGGGGTTAATGGCTACACCTTC. The encoded protein is CASSDRGVNGYTF.

V and J are TRBV5-1 and TRBJ2-2; the D gene is possibly TRBD1 (6 bases). Germline CDR1 is SGHRS and CDR2 is YFSETQ. CDR3 length: 16 amino acids. V lost 4 bases to trimming and J lost 6 bases, with 19 bases between them. CDR3 in DNA: TGCGCCAGCAGCCCGAAAACCACACAGGGTGCCGGGGAGCTGTTTTTT. This gives the protein CASSPKTTQGAGELFF.

V gene TRBV15 combines with J gene TRBJ1-1; D possibly corresponds to TRBD1 (6 bases). Germline V gene data show CDR1 as LNHNV and CDR2 as YYDKDF (reference sequence). The CDR3 is 15 amino acids. V was shortened by 1 base and J by 8 bases, with 17 bases between the two germline ends. CDR3 in amino acids: CATSRAGGALREAFF. The CDR3 DNA reads TGTGCCACCAGCAGAGCTGGGGGCGCGCTCAGGGAAGCTTTCTTT.

The chain recombines TRBV2 with TRBJ2-2; 9 bases agree with TRBD1. J lost 4 bases, V lost 8 bases, and 8 bases had no gene match. The length of the CDR3 is 15 residues. Germline assignment: CDR1 SNHLY and CDR2 FYNNEI. CDR3 sequence reads: CASGGTGRVTGELFF. The CDR3 DNA follows: TGTGCCAGCGGGGGGACAGGGAGGGTCACCGGGGAGCTGTTTTTT.

This clone showed up just a few times. The chain employs TRBV5-4 and TRBJ1-1; 10 bases match TRBD1. The CDR3 is 17 residues long. Germline assignment: CDR1 SGHNT and CDR2 YYREEE (reference sequence). V lost 1 base, J lost 2 bases, and 8 bases stayed unmatched. The CDR3 DNA is TGTGCCAGCAGCTTGCCGGGGACAGGGGCGCGAAACACTGAAGCTTTCTTT. Translated, it gives CASSLPGTGARNTEAFF.

V is TRBV7-2 and J is TRBJ1-6; D perhaps matches TRBD1 (6 bases). The CDR3 spans 15 residues. V was shortened by 3 bases and J by 3 bases, with 9 bases between the two germline ends. Germline V gene data show CDR1 as SGHTA and CDR2 as FQGNSA. The CDR3 DNA sequence: TGTGCCAGCAGCTTCGGACAGAACTATAATTCACCCCTCCACTTT. Translation gives CASSFGQNYNSPLHF.

The chain recombines TRBV15 with TRBJ2-3, with a possible D match to TRBD2 (7 bases). In germline, CDR1 is LNHNV, CDR2 YYDKDF (reference sequence). Trimming cost V 3 bases and J 3 bases, with 16 bases left between them. The CDR3 is 16 residues long. The DNA for the CDR3 is TGTGCCACCAGCAGGGAGGGGGGGAGAGAGACAGATACGCAGTATTTT. Encoded protein: CATSREGGRETDTQYF.

The chain is built from TRBV5-1 and TRBJ2-7, with 8 bases fitting TRBD1. Germline V lookup: CDR1 SGHRS, CDR2 YFSETQ. After removal of 4 bases from V and 2 bases from J, the junction contained 5 bases not matched to a gene. This CDR3 comprises 14 residues. CDR3 sequence: CASSLTGVAYEQYF. The CDR3 DNA is TGCGCCAGCAGCCTGACAGGGGTGGCCTACGAGCAGTACTTC.

This rearrangement joins TRBV6-1 to TRBJ1-5; D ambiguous. The V and J ends lost 3 bases and 1 base respectively, with 7 bases between them. Germline lookup yields CDR1 MNHNS and CDR2 SASEGT. There are 14 residues in the CDR3. Written as DNA, the CDR3 is TGTGCCAGCAGTGATCCCCCAAGCAATCAGCCCCAGCATTTT. Translating it yields CASSDPPSNQPQHF.

The chain has TRBV6-5 and TRBJ2-7, with a possible D match to TRBD1 (5 bases). The V gene's germline CDR1 is MNHEY and CDR2 SVGAGI. The CDR3 has 13 residues. Trimming shortened V by 3 bases and J by 3 bases, and 9 bases separated the two germline ends. The CDR3 DNA follows: TGTGCCAGCAGTTATGACAGATTCTACGAGCAGTACTTC. Amino acids: CASSYDRFYEQYF.

The gene calls are TRBV5-4 and TRBJ1-5, with 8 positions matching TRBD1. Looked up from germline, CDR1 is SGHNT and CDR2 is YYREEE (reference sequence). The CDR3 sequence is 17 residues long. V was clipped by 0 bases and J by 2 bases; unmatched bases: 7. CDR3 sequence (DNA): TGTGCCAGCAGCTTGGACAGGGGGAAGGATGGCAATCAGCCCCAGCATTTT. Translating gives CASSLDRGKDGNQPQHF.

V usage is TRBV7-9 and J usage is TRBJ2-1; 14 bases are a match to TRBD2. The CDR3 contains 19 residues. With V trimmed by 2 bases and J by 4 bases, 10 bases remained unmatched. The V gene's germline CDR1 is SEHNR and CDR2 FQNEAQ (reference sequence). The CDR3, as DNA: TGTGCCAGCAGCTTACTCATATTAGGACTAGCGGGGGGATACAATGAGCAGTTCTTC. Translated, it gives CASSLLILGLAGGYNEQFF.

V and J are TRBV10-1 and TRBJ2-2; 10 nucleotides agree with TRBD2. This CDR3 is built from 16 residues. CDR1 and CDR2 from the germline V gene are WNHNN and SYGVQD (reference sequence). Trimming cost V 5 bases and J 0 bases; bases outside gene matches: 3. The CDR3: CASSSSGGSNTGELFF. As DNA, the CDR3 is TGCGCCAGCAGTTCTAGCGGGGGATCGAACACCGGGGAGCTGTTTTTT.

The rearrangement links TRBV5-1 to TRBJ2-3; 7 nucleotides align to TRBD1. Germline V CDR1 and CDR2: SGHRS, YFSETQ. This CDR3 region has 15 residues. Losses at the gene ends were 3 bases for V and 2 bases for J; bases not matched to a gene: 6. CDR3 in DNA: TGCGCCAGCAGCTCACACAGGGGACCCACAGATACGCAGTATTTT. This codes for CASSSHRGPTDTQYF.

Details on this clone: Distinct nucleotide sequences in the sample also encode this CDR3. The J gene is TRBJ2-5, the V gene TRBV18; tentatively, D is TRBD1 (6 bases). The CDR3 spans 14 residues. Per the germline V gene, CDR1 is KGHSH and CDR2 is LQKENI. Between the trimmed V and J ends, which lost 2 bases and 2 bases, there was a span of 9 bases. The CDR3 sequence is CASSPNREQETQYF. CDR3 bases: TGTGCCAGCTCACCAAACAGGGAGCAAGAGACCCAGTACTTC. The full variable domain, completed using reference TRBV18 and TRBJ2-5, is NAGVMQNPRHLVRRRGQEARLRCSPMKGHSHVYWYRQLPEEGLKFMVYLQKENIIDESGMPKERFSAEFPKEGPSILRIQQVVRGDSAAYFCASSPNREQETQYFGPGTRLLVL.

This sequence joins TRBV19 and TRBJ1-5; D gene unclear. The CDR3 runs to 13 residues. Germline CDR1 LNHDA, CDR2 SQIVND (reference sequence). Trimming took 5 bases from V and 0 from J, leaving 5 bases between them. The CDR3 DNA is TGTGCCAGTAGTCGTAGTAGCAATCAGCCCCAGCATTTT. It is translated as CASSRSSNQPQHF.

This chain links TRBV9 with TRBJ1-1, with D possibly being TRBD1 (5 bases). The germline gives CDR1 SGDLS, CDR2 YYNGEE. The V end was cut by 2 bases, the J end by 6 bases, with 17 bases between. The CDR3 is made up of 15 amino acids. CDR3 nucleotide sequence: TGTGCCAGCAGCGTTTCCTGGGGGGGGAATCCTGAAGCTTTCTTT. Amino acids: CASSVSWGGNPEAFF.

V and J are TRBV5-1 and TRBJ1-2, with 10 nucleotides matching TRBD1. Germline trimming cut 4 bases from V and 8 bases from J; bases unmatched to any gene: 14. This CDR3 is 16 amino acids long. Germline loops: CDR1 SGHRS, CDR2 YFSETQ. The CDR3 region has the DNA TGCGCCAGCAGCCCTCCGGGCGGGACAGGGGACGGGGGCTACACCTTC. It encodes CASSPPGGTGDGGYTF.